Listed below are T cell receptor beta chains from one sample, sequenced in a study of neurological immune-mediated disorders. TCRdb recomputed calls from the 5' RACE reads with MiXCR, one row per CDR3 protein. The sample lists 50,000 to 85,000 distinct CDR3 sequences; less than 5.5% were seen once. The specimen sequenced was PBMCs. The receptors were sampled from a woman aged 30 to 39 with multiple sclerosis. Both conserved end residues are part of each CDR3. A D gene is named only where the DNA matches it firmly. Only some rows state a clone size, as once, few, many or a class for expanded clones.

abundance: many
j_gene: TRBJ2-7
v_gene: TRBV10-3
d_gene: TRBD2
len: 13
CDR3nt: TGTGCCATCCGACCTGCTACTAGCGACGAGCAGTACTTC
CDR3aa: CAIRPATSDEQYF

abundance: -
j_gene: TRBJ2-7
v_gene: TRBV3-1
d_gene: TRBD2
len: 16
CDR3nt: TGTGCCAGTAGCCAAGCGGTTCTAGCGGGGGGATACGAGCAGTACTTC
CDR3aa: CASSQAVLAGGYEQYF

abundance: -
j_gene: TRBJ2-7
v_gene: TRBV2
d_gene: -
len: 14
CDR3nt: TGTGCCAGCAGTGGGTTTGCGAACGCTCTCGAGCAGTACTTC
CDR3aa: CASSGFANALEQYF

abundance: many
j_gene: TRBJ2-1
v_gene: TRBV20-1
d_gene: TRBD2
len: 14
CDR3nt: TGCAGTGCAGTACTAGCGGGGGGAGTCTATGAGCAGTTCTTC
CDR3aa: CSAVLAGGVYEQFF

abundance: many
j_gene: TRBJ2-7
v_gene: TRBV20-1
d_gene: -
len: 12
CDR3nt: TGCAGTGCTAGTCGGCAGTCCTACGAGCAGTACTTC
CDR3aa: CSASRQSYEQYF

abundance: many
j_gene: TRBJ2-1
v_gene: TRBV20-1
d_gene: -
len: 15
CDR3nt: TGCAGTGCTAGAGATCTCTGGACAGAATACAATGAGCAGTTCTTC
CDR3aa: CSARDLWTEYNEQFF

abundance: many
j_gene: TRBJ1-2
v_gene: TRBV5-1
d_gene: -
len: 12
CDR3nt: TGCGCCAGCAGCGCCTTGACGGATGGCTACACCTTC
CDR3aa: CASSALTDGYTF

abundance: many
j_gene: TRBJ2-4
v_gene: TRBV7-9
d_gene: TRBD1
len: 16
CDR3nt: TGTGCCAGCAGCCCAGGACAGGGACTAGCCAAAAACATTCAGTACTTC
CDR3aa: CASSPGQGLAKNIQYF

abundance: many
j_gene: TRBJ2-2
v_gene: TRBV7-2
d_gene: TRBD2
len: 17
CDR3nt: TGTGCCAGCAGATTACCGGGACTAGCGGGAAACACCGGGGAGCTGTTTTTT
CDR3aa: CASRLPGLAGNTGELFF

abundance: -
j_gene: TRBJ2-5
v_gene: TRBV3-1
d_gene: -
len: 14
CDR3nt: TGTGCCACCACAAAAACAGGGTTGGTAGAGACCCAGTACTTC
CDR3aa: CATTKTGLVETQYF

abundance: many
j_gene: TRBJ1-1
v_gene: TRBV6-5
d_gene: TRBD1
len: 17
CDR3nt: TGTGCCAGCAGCACTACCGGGGACAGGGCTGGGAACACTGAAGCTTTCTTT
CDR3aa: CASSTTGDRAGNTEAFF

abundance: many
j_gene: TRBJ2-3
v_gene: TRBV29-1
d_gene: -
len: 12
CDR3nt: TGCAGCGCCCCTCTAGAGCCAGATACGCAGTATTTT
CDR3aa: CSAPLEPDTQYF

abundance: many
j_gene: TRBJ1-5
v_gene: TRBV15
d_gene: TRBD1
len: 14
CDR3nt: TGTGCCACCAGCCGTAGGACAGGGGGTCAGCCCCAGCATTTT
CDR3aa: CATSRRTGGQPQHF

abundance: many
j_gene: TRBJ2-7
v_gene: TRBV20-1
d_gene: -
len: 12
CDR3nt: TGCAGTGCCAGAGACGGCAGGGACGAGCAGTACTTC
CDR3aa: CSARDGRDEQYF

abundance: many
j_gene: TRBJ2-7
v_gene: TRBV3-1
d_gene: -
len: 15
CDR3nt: TGTGCCAGCAGCCAAGCAGGGACCGGGTCCTACGAGCAGTACTTC
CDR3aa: CASSQAGTGSYEQYF

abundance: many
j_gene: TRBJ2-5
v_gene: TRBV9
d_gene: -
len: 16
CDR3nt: TGTGCCAGCAGCGTAGACACAGCCCTCGGCCAAGAGACCCAGTACTTC
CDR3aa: CASSVDTALGQETQYF

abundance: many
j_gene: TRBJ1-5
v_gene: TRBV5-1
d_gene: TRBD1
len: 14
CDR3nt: TGCGCCAGCAGCCCACAGGGGTCCAATCAGCCCCAGCATTTT
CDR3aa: CASSPQGSNQPQHF

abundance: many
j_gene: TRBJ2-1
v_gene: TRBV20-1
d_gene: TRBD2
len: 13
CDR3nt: TGCAGTGCTAGCGGGGGGGTCAACAATGAGCAGTTCTTC
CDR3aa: CSASGGVNNEQFF

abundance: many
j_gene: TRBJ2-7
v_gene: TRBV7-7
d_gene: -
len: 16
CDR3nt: TGTGCTAGCAGCTTAGGGGCGACGGGACCCAACGAGGAGCAGTACTTC
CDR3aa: CASSLGATGPNEEQYF

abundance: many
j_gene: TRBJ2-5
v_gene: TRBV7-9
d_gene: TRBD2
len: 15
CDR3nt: TGTGCCAGCAGCTTAACTAGCGGGAAAGGAGAGACCCAGTACTTC
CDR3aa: CASSLTSGKGETQYF

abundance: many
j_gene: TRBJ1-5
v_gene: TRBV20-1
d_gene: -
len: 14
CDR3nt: TGCAGTGCTGTCCCGGACTATAGCAATCAGCCCCAGCATTTT
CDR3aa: CSAVPDYSNQPQHF